The rows below give T cell receptor beta chains drawn from one sample of a study of blood T cell repertoires in COVID-19. The method was immunoSEQ multiplex PCR; TCRdb's version includes in-frame clones alone and lacks a portion of them. The repertoire has 250,000 to 400,000 clones, about 90% of them found once; the top ten carry roughly 5%. The sequencing input was PBMCs or T cells enriched from blood (not recorded which). Receptors were obtained from a woman between 25 and 40 years old who had recovered from COVID-19. CDR3s include the opening cysteine and the closing phenylalanine or tryptophan. The D gene is left open where the match is weak. Clone size is not always given. Where it is, it says once, few, many or a class for expanded clones.

cdr3_length	v_call	j_call	clone_size	d_call	cdr3_aa	cdr3_nt
13	TRBV24-1	TRBJ1-2	.	TRBD1	CAIGTGKWFGYTF	TGTGCCATCGGGACAGGGAAATGGTTTGGCTACACCTTC
14	TRBV19	TRBJ1-5	.	.	CASSYGNSNQPQHF	TGTGCCAGTAGCTACGGGAACAGCAATCAGCCCCAGCATTTT
17	TRBV3-1/TRBV3-2	TRBJ1-2	few	TRBD1	CASSRRTGTGGAGGYTF	TGTGCCAGCAGCCGCCGAACCGGGACAGGGGGCGCAGGTGGCTACACCTTC
12	TRBV7-9	TRBJ1-1	.	.	CASRANRDEAFF	TGTGCCAGCAGGGCAAACAGGGATGAAGCTTTCTTT
14	TRBV9	TRBJ1-2	few	.	CASSGTDKNYGYTF	TGTGCCAGCAGCGGAACGGACAAGAACTATGGCTACACCTTC
12	TRBV4-2	TRBJ2-7	.	.	CASSRSGGEQYF	TGTGCCAGCAGCCGATCCGGGGGAGAGCAGTACTTC
15	TRBV7-2	TRBJ1-2	.	TRBD1	CASSQRTGAVYGYTF	TGTGCCAGCAGCCAAAGGACAGGGGCTGTCTATGGCTACACCTTC
16	TRBV5-6	TRBJ2-6	.	TRBD2	CASSLTSGSGANVLTF	TGTGCCAGCAGCTTGACTAGCGGCTCTGGGGCCAACGTCCTGACTTTC
15	TRBV3-1/TRBV3-2	TRBJ2-7	.	TRBD2	CASSLGLVTAYEQYF	TGTGCCAGCAGCCTAGGACTAGTTACCGCCTACGAGCAGTACTTC
15	TRBV5-6	TRBJ1-5	few	.	CASSFRALLPQPQHF	TGTGCCAGCAGCTTTCGAGCCCTCCTCCCTCAGCCCCAGCATTTT
17	TRBV28	TRBJ2-3	.	TRBD2	CASSSLEGGGARDTQYF	TGTGCCAGCAGTTCCCTCGAGGGCGGGGGGGCCCGTGATACGCAGTATTTT
15	TRBV4-3	TRBJ1-2	.	.	CASSQDGAPGRGYTF	TGCGCCAGCAGCCAAGATGGGGCCCCCGGCCGTGGCTACACCTTC
17	TRBV9	TRBJ2-5	.	TRBD2	CASSPRTTSGDWETQYF	TGTGCCAGCAGCCCCCGTACGACTAGCGGGGATTGGGAGACCCAGTACTTC
17	TRBV9	TRBJ2-2	once	TRBD2	CASSPTLRGGHTGELFF	TGTGCCAGCAGCCCCACCCTTCGGGGGGGGCACACCGGGGAGCTGTTTTTT
11	TRBV28	TRBJ2-5	.	.	CASTRGETQYF	TGTGCCAGCACAAGGGGGGAGACCCAGTACTTC
13	TRBV30	TRBJ1-2	.	TRBD1	CAWTPGDRVSYTF	TGTGCCTGGACTCCCGGTGACAGGGTCAGCTACACCTTC
16	TRBV27	TRBJ2-6	.	TRBD1	CASSPQGAAGANVLTF	TGTGCCAGCAGTCCACAGGGGGCGGCGGGGGCCAACGTCCTGACTTTC
15	TRBV7-4	TRBJ1-5	once	.	CASSLPGWRSQPQHF	TGTGCCAGCAGCTTACCAGGGTGGCGTTCTCAGCCCCAGCATTTT
18	TRBV5-1	TRBJ2-1	.	TRBD2	CASSFGPVAGSSYNEQFF	TGCGCCAGCAGCTTCGGCCCCGTAGCGGGAAGCTCCTACAATGAGCAGTTCTTC
14	TRBV7-8	TRBJ1-2	.	.	CASSLEETDGGYTF	TGTGCCAGCAGCTTAGAAGAGACAGATGGTGGCTACACCTTC
17	TRBV18	TRBJ1-5	.	.	CASSPLPPGRVDQPQHF	TGTGCCAGCTCACCACTGCCCCCAGGGAGGGTGGATCAGCCCCAGCATTTT
16	TRBV6-5	TRBJ2-1	.	.	CASSFTRFSLFNEQFF	TGTGCCAGCAGTTTCACGCGGTTTTCCCTATTCAATGAGCAGTTCTTC
13	TRBV6-5	TRBJ1-4	.	.	CASTRGGNEKLFF	TGTGCCAGCACACGTGGGGGGAACGAAAAACTGTTTTTT
14	TRBV18	TRBJ1-4	.	.	CASSPGIPNEKLFF	TGTGCCAGCTCACCCGGGATTCCTAATGAAAAACTGTTTTTT
13	TRBV12-3/TRBV12-4	TRBJ1-2	once	.	CASRTTANYGYTF	TGTGCCAGCAGGACGACAGCTAACTATGGCTACACCTTC
13	TRBV12-3/TRBV12-4	TRBJ1-1	.	.	CASSADSYTEAFF	TGTGCCAGCAGTGCCGACTCCTACACTGAAGCTTTCTTT
17	TRBV7-3	TRBJ2-2	.	.	CASSLMGAGSNTGELFF	TGTGCCAGCAGCTTAATGGGGGCAGGGTCGAACACCGGGGAGCTGTTTTTT
16	TRBV4-2	TRBJ2-1	.	TRBD2	CASSQDGAGGYNEQFF	TGTGCCAGCAGCCAAGATGGCGCGGGGGGCTACAATGAGCAGTTCTTC
12	TRBV28	TRBJ1-2	.	.	CASSAVGGGYTF	TGTGCCAGCAGTGCCGTTGGAGGGGGCTACACCTTC
15	TRBV5-1	TRBJ2-1	.	TRBD1	CASSPRTGQGGEQFF	TGCGCCAGCAGCCCCCGGACGGGACAGGGGGGCGAGCAGTTCTTC
16	TRBV2	TRBJ2-6	few	.	CASSMTGPSGANVLTF	TGTGCCAGCAGCATGACAGGACCCTCTGGGGCCAACGTCCTGACTTTC
16	TRBV27	TRBJ2-2	.	TRBD1	CASSLKGLQGTGELFF	TGTGCCAGCAGTTTAAAGGGATTACAGGGGACCGGGGAGCTGTTTTTT
15	TRBV3-1/TRBV3-2	TRBJ1-1	.	.	CASSQEGGVRSEAFF	TGTGCCAGCAGCCAAGAGGGCGGGGTAAGGTCTGAAGCTTTCTTT